The sample holds a few counts of the clone carrying this T cell receptor beta chain. Other DNA sequences within the sample encode an identical CDR3. The data stem from a study of shared clonotypes between healthy human individuals. This CDR3 has 15 amino acids. The V and J ends lost 7 bases and 4 bases, in that order; junction bases with no gene match: 6. The germline V gene encodes CDR1 MNHNS and CDR2 SASEGT. Assay used: immunoSEQ multiplex PCR; TCRdb lists only in-frame clones, some missing. The table shows hundreds of thousands of clones, with around 72% occurring only once. The TCR was taken from a woman aged 25 to 39 in good health. Sample: memory CD4+ T cells sorted from blood. The subset: CD45RA-negative fraction. This chain connects TRBV6-1 to TRBJ2-1, with 11 bases fitting TRBD2. CDR3 DNA sequence: TGTGCCAGCAAAACTAGCGGGAGCTCTTACAATGAGCAGTTCTTC. Translating gives CASKTSGSSYNEQFF.